The 29 T cell receptor beta chains in this list originate from one sample, sequenced in a study of shared T cell receptors in the human thymus. The table came from immunoSEQ multiplex PCR; TCRdb's copy has only in-frame clones and leaves some out. Of about 730,000 clones in the sample, approximately 85% were seen once. These data also formed part of another study, on human thymus T cells.

The sequenced sample consisted of thymocytes. These receptor sequences come from a girl under three years old with a congenital heart defect.

The gene calls are TRBV4-3 and TRBJ1-4, with a possible D match to TRBD1 (6 bases). The CDR3 length is 15 residues. Per the germline V gene, CDR1 is LGHNA and CDR2 is YSLEER. V gave up 2 bases and J gave up 6 bases, with 13 bases separating them. The CDR3 bases are TGCGCCAGCAGCCAATGGAGCAGGGGCGATGAAAAACTGTTTTTT. Its protein product is CASSQWSRGDEKLFF.

V is TRBV4-3 and J is TRBJ2-1; possibly TRBD2 for D (5 bases). This CDR3 spans 13 amino acids. Germline assignment: CDR1 LGHNA and CDR2 YSLEER. V lost 4 bases to trimming and J lost 6 bases, with 10 bases between them. CDR3 protein: CASSLGLANEQFF. The CDR3 coding sequence is TGCGCCAGCAGCCTAGGCCTAGCCAATGAGCAGTTCTTC.

V usage is TRBV14 and J usage is TRBJ2-2; 9 positions agree with TRBD1. This CDR3 has 15 amino acids. V lost 10 bases to trimming and J lost 2 bases; unmatched junction nucleotides: 8. The V gene's germline CDR1 is SGHDN and CDR2 FVKESK. CDR3 in amino acids: CATSAGQGNTGELFF. DNA for the CDR3: TGTGCCACTTCTGCGGGACAGGGAAACACCGGGGAGCTGTTTTTT.

The table lists this clone with a count of one. V and J are TRBV4-1 and TRBJ1-4; 9 bases are shared with TRBD1. In germline, CDR1 is MGHRA, CDR2 YSYEKL. J was trimmed by 7 bases and V by 0 bases; bases with no gene match: 18. The CDR3 loop spans 20 amino acids. In nucleotides, the CDR3 is TGCGCCAGCAGCCAAGACCCCCCGACAGGGGGGTTAACCCGGGGTGAAAAACTGTTTTTT. Its protein is CASSQDPPTGGLTRGEKLFF.

The chain is built from TRBV29-1 and TRBJ2-7; 10 bases agree with TRBD2. Per the germline V gene, CDR1 is SQVTM and CDR2 is ANQGSEA. V lost 5 bases and J lost 0; bases outside the gene matches: 16. The CDR3 totals 18 residues. The CDR3 nucleotides are TGCAGCGTTCGGCGGAGGCTAGCGGGGGCCAAGAGCTCCTACGAGCAGTACTTC. Residues: CSVRRRLAGAKSSYEQYF.

This clone came up once. Its ends do not fully match the called genes, so a read error is possible. The chain employs TRBV5-1 and TRBJ2-7, with 8 bases fitting TRBD2. CDR1 is SGHRS, CDR2 YFSETQ, per germline. The CDR3 is made up of 15 amino acids. The CDR3 sequence is CASSLAGGPSDEQYF. The CDR3 nucleotides are TGCGCCAGCAGCTTGGCGGGGGGGCCCTCCGACGAGCAGTACTTC.

The CDR3 sequence is CASSIVRSTGELFF. The CDR3, as DNA: TGTGCCAGTAGTATAGTACGGTCCACCGGGGAGCTGTTTTTT. This sequence joins TRBV19 and TRBJ2-2; D uncertain. V lost 1 base and J lost 4, with 7 bases in between. The CDR3 is made up of 14 amino acids. Looked up from germline, CDR1 is LNHDA and CDR2 is SQIVND (reference sequence).

The chain joins TRBV7-2 to TRBJ1-4, with D perhaps TRBD1 (5 bases). This CDR3 is built from 17 residues. CDR1 and CDR2 from the germline V gene are SGHTA and FQGNSA. Trimming cost V 1 base and J 7 bases, with 19 bases left between them. The chain's CDR3 is CASSLGSGNGRGEKLFF. The CDR3 DNA is TGTGCCAGCAGCTTAGGTTCCGGGAACGGGAGGGGTGAAAAACTGTTTTTT.

This clone was observed a handful of times. The chain links TRBV27 to TRBJ2-2; 7 bases are a match to TRBD2. V was clipped by 6 bases and J by 7 bases; unmatched bases: 17. The CDR3 covers 17 residues. Germline values: CDR1 MNHEY, CDR2 SMNVEV (reference sequence). The CDR3 DNA reads TGTGCCAGCAGACCCGCCCAGGGAGGGCATGGGGGCGGGGAGCTGTTTTTT. This translates into CASRPAQGGHGGGELFF.

The rearrangement links TRBV10-3 to TRBJ1-2; 8 nucleotides align to TRBD1. The CDR3 length is 14 residues. The germline V gene has CDR1 ENHRY and CDR2 SYGVKD. J gave up 0 bases and V 10 bases, and 7 bases lay outside the gene matches. Written as DNA, the CDR3 is TGTGCCACCGACAGGGGCCTAGCTAACTATGGCTACACCTTC. Translated: CATDRGLANYGYTF.

V and J are TRBV7-9 and TRBJ2-7; D is possibly TRBD2 (5 bases). Trimming cost V 5 bases and J 3 bases, with 20 bases left between them. From germline, CDR1 is SEHNR and CDR2 FQNEAQ (reference sequence). The CDR3 is 16 residues long. CDR3 DNA sequence: TGTGCCAGCAGCCCCCCCGGCGGGTACCGTATCTACGAGCAGTACTTC. This codes for CASSPPGGYRIYEQYF. Drawing the rest from reference TRBV7-9 and TRBJ2-7, the complete variable domain is DTGVSQNPRHKITKRGQNVTFRCDPISEHNRLYWYRQTLGQGPEFLTYFQNEAQLEKSRLLSDRFSAERPKGSFSTLEIQRTEQGDSAMYLCASSPPGGYRIYEQYFGPGTRLTVT.

The chain uses TRBV5-4 and TRBJ1-1, with a weak D call TRBD1 (6 bases). CDR1 is SGHNT and CDR2 is YYREEE in the germline V gene (reference sequence). V dropped 6 bases and J dropped 1 base, with 10 bases sitting between them. This CDR3 has 13 residues. CDR3 nucleotides: TGTGCCAGCACCCTACAGGGGAACACTGAAGCTTTCTTT. This gives the protein CASTLQGNTEAFF.

The V gene is TRBV5-6, the J gene TRBJ2-7; the D gene is possibly TRBD1 (5 bases). Trimming took off 0 bases at V and 4 bases at J, with 17 bases between the two ends. Germline V gene lookup returns CDR1 SGHDT and CDR2 YYEEEE. The CDR3 has 16 amino acids. The CDR3 DNA reads TGTGCCAGCAGCTTGGGTGACAGATCCAGTAAGTACGAGCAGTACTTC. Residues: CASSLGDRSSKYEQYF.

The chain combines TRBV4-2 with TRBJ1-1, with TRBD1 matching 7 bases. CDR3 length: 14 residues. Germline V gives CDR1 LGHNA, CDR2 YNFKEQ. Trimming at V came to 3 bases and at J to 8 bases, leaving 9 bases not matched to a gene. The CDR3 spells CASSHPTGTEEAFF. The CDR3 DNA follows: TGTGCCAGCAGCCATCCGACCGGGACAGAAGAAGCTTTCTTT.

The chain couples TRBV19 to TRBJ1-6; 7 positions match TRBD1. Germline trimming cut 5 bases from V and 0 bases from J; bases unmatched to any gene: 7. The germline CDR1 and CDR2 sequences are LNHDA and SQIVND (reference sequence). The CDR3 has 17 amino acids. The DNA for the CDR3 is TGTGCCAGTAGTCCCCGGACAGGAGGCTCCTATAATTCACCCCTCCACTTT. Translating it yields CASSPRTGGSYNSPLHF.

The chain employs TRBV19 and TRBJ2-1; 11 bases map to TRBD2. Unmatched junction bases numbered 11, after V lost 10 bases and J lost 0 bases. This CDR3 contains 17 residues. Germline V gene lookup returns CDR1 LNHDA and CDR2 SQIVND (reference sequence). The CDR3 region is CATAGLAEESSYNEQFF. The CDR3 coding sequence is TGTGCCACCGCGGGACTAGCGGAGGAAAGCTCCTACAATGAGCAGTTCTTC.

V usage is TRBV2 and J usage is TRBJ1-5; TRBD1 agrees at 9 bases. V shed 6 bases and J 3 bases; nucleotides not matched to a gene: 12. CDR3 size: 17 residues. CDR1 is SNHLY, CDR2 FYNNEI, per germline. CDR3 amino acids: CASRGTGTELPNQPQHF. The DNA of the CDR3 is TGTGCCAGCAGGGGGACAGGGACCGAGCTGCCCAATCAGCCCCAGCATTTT.

This rearrangement joins TRBV7-2 to TRBJ2-7; D is unresolved. CDR1 SGHTA and CDR2 FQGNSA come from the germline V gene. This CDR3 comprises 13 residues. V dropped 4 bases and J dropped 0 bases, with 7 bases sitting between them. The CDR3 reads CASSYTISYEQYF. DNA of the CDR3: TGTGCCAGCAGCTACACCATCTCCTACGAGCAGTACTTC.

V gene TRBV7-8 combines with J gene TRBJ2-7; weak D call: TRBD1 (7 bases). Deletions cut 5 bases from V and 2 bases from J, with 28 bases between. The CDR3 extends over 19 amino acids. CDR1 is SGHVS and CDR2 is FQNEAQ in the germline V gene. The CDR3 DNA follows: TGTGCCAGCAGCCCCGGGGGTAGGGGACAGCACTCCTTAACCTACGAGCAGTACTTC. Amino acids: CASSPGGRGQHSLTYEQYF.

This clone was seen once. The J gene is TRBJ2-2, the V gene TRBV5-1; 9 bases match TRBD1. This CDR3 is built from 17 residues. The junction had 9 bases not matched to a gene; V was cut back by 3 bases and J by 3 bases. Germline-derived CDR1 and CDR2 are SGHRS and YFSETQ. CDR3: CASSSGPDRGDTGELFF. In nucleotides, the CDR3 is TGCGCCAGCAGCTCGGGTCCGGACAGGGGAGACACCGGGGAGCTGTTTTTT.

The rearrangement links TRBV9 to TRBJ2-7, with D unresolved. CDR1 and CDR2 (germline): SGDLS, YYNGEE. This CDR3 is 17 amino acids long. V was pared by 1 base and J by 1 base, with 18 bases between. The CDR3 here is CASSVYPQMTRSYEQYF. The CDR3 nucleotides are TGTGCCAGCAGCGTATATCCCCAGATGACACGATCCTACGAGCAGTACTTC.

The chain carries TRBV28 and TRBJ1-5, with 8 bases that match TRBD1. Germline V gene data show CDR1 as MDHEN and CDR2 as SYDVKM. CDR3 size: 15 residues. The junction had 8 bases not matched to a gene; V was cut back by 10 bases and J by 0 bases. CDR3 DNA sequence: TGTGCCACCTCGGACAGGGCTAATAGCAATCAGCCCCAGCATTTT. Translated, it gives CATSDRANSNQPQHF. The full variable domain, in which reference TRBV28 and TRBJ1-5 provide the parts outside the CDR3, is DVKVTQSSRYLVKRTGEKVFLECVQDMDHENMFWYRQDPGLGLRLIYFSYDVKMKEKGDIPEGYSVSREKKERFSLILESASTNQTSMYLCATSDRANSNQPQHFGDGTRLSIL.

This clone appeared a single time. Here the CDR3 DNA reads TGCGCCAGCAGCCAAGGGACAGGGGACCAGTACTTC. Translating gives CASSQGTGDQYF. The gene calls are TRBV4-3 and TRBJ2-7; 9 bases fit TRBD1. Germline CDR1 reads LGHNA; CDR2 reads YSLEER. Germline trimming cut 1 base from V and 10 bases from J; bases unmatched to any gene: 2. The CDR3 totals 12 residues.

This clone was observed a handful of times. The same CDR3 also results from other DNA sequences found in this sample. The rearrangement joins TRBV30 to TRBJ1-2; maybe TRBD1 (5 bases). Trimming shortened V by 3 bases and J by 5 bases, and 19 bases separated the two germline ends. The germline V gene encodes CDR1 GTSNPN and CDR2 SVGIG (reference sequence). The length of the CDR3 is 15 residues. The CDR3 nucleotides read TGTGCCTGGAGGAGGACCATGGGGGGGGAGTATGGCTACACCTTC. Its protein is CAWRRTMGGEYGYTF.

The chain recombines TRBV28 with TRBJ1-5; 7 bases line up with TRBD1. Germline CDR1 MDHEN, CDR2 SYDVKM. The CDR3 contains 16 residues. Losses at the gene ends were 6 bases for V and 5 bases for J; bases not matched to a gene: 13. In DNA, the CDR3 is TGTGCCAGCAGAGGACAGGCCCCAAGGAACGATCAGCCCCAGCATTTT. Translation gives CASRGQAPRNDQPQHF.

V is TRBV15 and J is TRBJ1-2; TRBD1 matches 11 bases. The CDR3 has 15 amino acids. With V trimmed by 4 bases and J by 6 bases, 7 bases remained unmatched. Per germline, CDR1 LNHNV and CDR2 YYDKDF (reference sequence). This CDR3 reads CATSTRDRGTHGYTF. CDR3 nucleotides: TGTGCCACCAGCACCCGGGACAGGGGGACTCATGGCTACACCTTC. The full variable domain, with the rest looked up from reference TRBV15 and TRBJ1-2, is DAMVIQNPRYQVTQFGKPVTLSCSQTLNHNVMYWYQQKSSQAPKLLFHYYDKDFNNEADTPDNFQSRRPNTSFCFLDIRSPGLGDTAMYLCATSTRDRGTHGYTFGSGTRLTVV.

This rearrangement joins TRBV14 to TRBJ1-1; D unclear. The CDR3 extends over 18 amino acids. CDR1 SGHDN and CDR2 FVKESK come from the germline V gene. V lost 2 bases and J lost 4, with 23 bases in between. The CDR3 loop reads CASSQYELGAPRGTEAFF. CDR3 DNA sequence: TGTGCCAGCAGCCAATACGAATTGGGCGCCCCCCGGGGCACTGAAGCTTTCTTT.

The chain couples TRBV6-5 to TRBJ2-7; TRBD1 matches at 7 bases. Germline V gene data show CDR1 as MNHEY and CDR2 as SVGAGI. V dropped 7 bases and J dropped 2; count of bases not matched to a gene: 8. The CDR3 totals 14 residues. CDR3 coding DNA: TGTGCCAGCAACAACAGGGGTGTCGCCTACGAGCAGTACTTC. Its protein is CASNNRGVAYEQYF.

The V gene is TRBV19, the J gene TRBJ2-3; 9 bases agree with TRBD2. V lost 3 bases and J lost 1; bases outside the gene matches: 8. CDR1 and CDR2 from the germline V gene are LNHDA and SQIVND (reference sequence). The CDR3 runs 17 residues. CDR3 in amino acids: CASSIGAAGGCTDTQYF. The CDR3 bases are TGTGCCAGTAGTATTGGGGCAGCGGGGGGATGCACAGATACGCAGTATTTT.